Here is one T cell receptor beta chain with its context. How the authors handled the data: Amplification of reference gene primers provided the estimated nucleated cell counts. The table came from immunoSEQ multiplex PCR; TCRdb's copy has only in-frame clones and leaves some out. The DNA gave D and trimming, while V, J and clone size come from that table. The repertoire includes around 100,000 clones, roughly 85% of them detected once, and approximately 30% sits in the top ten. The data originate from a study of blood T cell repertoires in COVID-19. Overall study: Samples representing acute and convalescent COVID-19 were sourced from the United States, Italy and Spain. T cells, B-cell-depleted T cells, or PBMCs provided the cDNA or gDNA that served as material.

The junction had 8 bases not matched to a gene; V was cut back by 7 bases and J by 7 bases. Germline V lookup: CDR1 SGHTS, CDR2 YDEGEE. This CDR3 spans 13 amino acids. V usage is TRBV5-8 and J usage is TRBJ1-5; TRBD1 matches at 7 bases. The sample taken for sequencing was peripheral blood. The sequence derives from a man in his 70s with active or convalescent COVID-19. DNA for the CDR3: TGTGCCAGCCGAACAGGGGAATGGCAGCCCCAGCATTTT. It translates to CASRTGEWQPQHF.